The present TCR beta chain was sequenced within a study of long-term antiretroviral therapy in people with HIV. A single count supports this clone. The antigen remains unidentified. The ends were cut back, 2 bases at V and 1 base at J, with 12 bases in the middle. Germline CDR1 and CDR2: SGHRS and YFSETQ. This CDR3 spans 16 amino acids. General study results and limits: Investigators report no available data on ART adherence, viral resistance or therapy changes. Clones expanded before ART dominated the repertoire at all time points.

Survey-level resolution applied to immunoSEQ assay v3.0. Generated by immunoSEQ multiplex PCR, the TCRdb table keeps only in-frame clones and is missing some. Of tens of thousands of clones listed, around 75% were seen once; the top ten hold around 5.1%. No donor had fewer than one pre-ART PBMC sample or fewer than two post-ART PBMC samples. This receptor was taken from a man between 18 and 35 years old with HIV. V is TRBV5-1 and J is TRBJ2-2; D is uncertain. Sequencing was performed on unsorted PBMCs, taken 1.5 years after starting antiretroviral therapy. The CDR3 is CASSFTRLRNTGELFF. The CDR3 region has the DNA TGCGCCAGCAGCTTCACCCGGTTAAGGAACACCGGGGAGCTGTTTTTT.